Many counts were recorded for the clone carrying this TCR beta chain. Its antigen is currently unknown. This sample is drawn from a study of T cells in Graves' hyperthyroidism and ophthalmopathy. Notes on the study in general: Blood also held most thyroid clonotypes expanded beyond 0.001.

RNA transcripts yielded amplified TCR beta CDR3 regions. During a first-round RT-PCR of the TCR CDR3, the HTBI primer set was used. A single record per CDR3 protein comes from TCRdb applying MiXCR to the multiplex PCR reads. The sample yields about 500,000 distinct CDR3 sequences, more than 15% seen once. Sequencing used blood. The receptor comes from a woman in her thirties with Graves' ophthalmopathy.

This CDR3 reads CASSYSIGEQFF. The CDR3 nucleotides are TGTGCCAGCAGTTACTCGATAGGGGAGCAGTTCTTC. V gene TRBV6-2 or TRBV6-3 combines with J gene TRBJ2-1; D not resolved. V lost 0 bases to trimming and J lost 10 bases, with 7 bases between them. The CDR3 sequence is 12 residues long. Germline V CDR1 and CDR2: MNHEY, SVGEGT.